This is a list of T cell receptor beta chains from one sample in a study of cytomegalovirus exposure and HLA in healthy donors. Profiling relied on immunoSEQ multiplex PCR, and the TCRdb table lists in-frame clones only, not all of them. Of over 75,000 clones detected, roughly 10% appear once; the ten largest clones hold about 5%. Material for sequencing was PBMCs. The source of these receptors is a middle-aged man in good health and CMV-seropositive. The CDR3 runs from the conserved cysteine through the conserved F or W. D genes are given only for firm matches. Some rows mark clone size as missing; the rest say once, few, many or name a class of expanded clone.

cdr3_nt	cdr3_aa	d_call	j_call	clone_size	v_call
TGCAGCGTTGAGGAAATAGGGGGCTACGAGCAGTACTTC	CSVEEIGGYEQYF	.	TRBJ2-7	.	TRBV29-1
TGTGCCAGCAGTTCTGTACAGGGGGCTGGGGAAAAACTGTTTTTT	CASSSVQGAGEKLFF	TRBD1	TRBJ1-4	.	TRBV27
TGTGCCAGCTCACCACTTCACAACAATGAGCAGTTCTTC	CASSPLHNNEQFF	.	TRBJ2-1	.	TRBV18
TGTGCCACCAGCAGATTTGGGGTCATAACAGGGTATAACACCGGGGAGCTGTTTTTT	CATSRFGVITGYNTGELFF	.	TRBJ2-2	few	TRBV15
TGCGCCAGCAGAGCGGAGACCCAGTACTTC	CASRAETQYF	.	TRBJ2-5	few	TRBV10-2
TGTGCCAGCAGTCAAGTCAGGGACGGGGAGCTGTTTTTT	CASSQVRDGELFF	.	TRBJ2-2	.	TRBV6-6
TGTGCCAGCAGTGACAGGGGGCGGACTGAAGCTTTCTTT	CASSDRGRTEAFF	TRBD1	TRBJ1-1	many	TRBV2
TGTGCCAGCAGCGTACGGGCGGGAGACGGGGAGACCCAGTACTTC	CASSVRAGDGETQYF	TRBD2	TRBJ2-5	few	TRBV9
TGTGCCAGTAGACCGCCCCAGGGGCCCCAGTACTTC	CASRPPQGPQYF	.	TRBJ2-5	.	TRBV19
TGCGCCAGCAGCTTGGGCCCTTCGACAGGAAACACCATATATTTT	CASSLGPSTGNTIYF	.	TRBJ1-3	.	TRBV5-1
TGTGCCAGTAGTATAAAAAAGGGACTACAAGAGACCCAGTACTTC	CASSIKKGLQETQYF	TRBD2	TRBJ2-5	.	TRBV19
TGTGCCAGCAGCCTTCTTAGTACGAGCACTGAAGCTTTCTTT	CASSLLSTSTEAFF	.	TRBJ1-1	.	TRBV6-5
TGTGCCAGCAGTGTGGGAGGCAGGGGGCAAGAGACCCAGTACTTC	CASSVGGRGQETQYF	.	TRBJ2-5	.	TRBV6-1
TGCGCCAGCAGCCCCAATCCCCCCAGCTCTGGGGCCAACGTCCTGACTTTC	CASSPNPPSSGANVLTF	.	TRBJ2-6	.	TRBV4-1
TGTGCCAGCAGTTCTAGCGGACCCACAGATACGCAGTATTTT	CASSSSGPTDTQYF	TRBD2	TRBJ2-3	.	TRBV28
TGTGCCAGCAGCTTCAGAGGGACAGGGGGCTACGAGCAGTACTTC	CASSFRGTGGYEQYF	TRBD1	TRBJ2-7	many	TRBV5-6
TGTGCCAGCACCTCACAGGATCTCTATGGCTACACCTTC	CASTSQDLYGYTF	.	TRBJ1-2	.	TRBV28
TGTGCCATCAGTGAAATCGCACACAGGGGGAACTACGAGCAGTACTTC	CAISEIAHRGNYEQYF	TRBD1	TRBJ2-7	.	TRBV10-3
TGTGCCTGGAGTGTAAGCTCGACTGAAGCTTTCTTT	CAWSVSSTEAFF	.	TRBJ1-1	.	TRBV30
TGTGCCACCAGCAGAACACTAGCGGGAGTGGCCAATGAGCAGTTCTTC	CATSRTLAGVANEQFF	TRBD2	TRBJ2-1	.	TRBV15
TGTGCCAGTAGCCCCAGGGTTTTCTATGGCTACACCTTC	CASSPRVFYGYTF	.	TRBJ1-2	once	TRBV19
TGTGCCAGCACTCCCGCTCAGGGGAAGAGCCAGCCCCAGCATTTT	CASTPAQGKSQPQHF	.	TRBJ1-5	.	TRBV28
TGCGCCAGCAGCCAATTGGGTAGCAGCCCCGGGGAGCTGTTTTTT	CASSQLGSSPGELFF	.	TRBJ2-2	few	TRBV4-1
TGTGCCAGCAGGGCAGGAAATACGAACACCGGGGAGCTGTTTTTT	CASRAGNTNTGELFF	.	TRBJ2-2	.	TRBV7-6
TGTGCCAGCAGCGCCGGACAGCGGGCTTTCTTT	CASSAGQRAFF	.	TRBJ1-1	few	TRBV6-1
TGTGCCAGCAGTTCCCAGGGAGGCACTGAAGCTTTCTTT	CASSSQGGTEAFF	.	TRBJ1-1	.	TRBV6-6
TGTGCCAGCAGTCCACCCAGGGGTGCCCCCTACGAGCAGTACTTC	CASSPPRGAPYEQYF	.	TRBJ2-7	few	TRBV28
TGTGCCTGGAGTGGGTGGACAGTCGGGGGCTACACCTTC	CAWSGWTVGGYTF	.	TRBJ1-2	.	TRBV30
TGTGCCATCAGTGAAGGACAGGGGATGGCTCAGCCCCAGCATTTT	CAISEGQGMAQPQHF	TRBD1	TRBJ1-5	.	TRBV10-3
TGCGCCAGCAGCCAAGATCTAGCGAACTCCTACAATGAGCAGTTCTTC	CASSQDLANSYNEQFF	.	TRBJ2-1	few	TRBV4-3
TGTGCCAGCAGCTTGGATGGTCGGGACAGGGCGGTAGGGCAGTTCTTC	CASSLDGRDRAVGQFF	TRBD1	TRBJ2-1	.	TRBV5-4
TGTGCCAGCAGCTTATTAACCTCCACAACCTCTGGAAACACCATATATTTT	CASSLLTSTTSGNTIYF	.	TRBJ1-3	few	TRBV7-9
TGTGCCAGCAGCCCGGGATGGAATACGCAGTATTTT	CASSPGWNTQYF	.	TRBJ2-3	few	TRBV14
TGTGCCAGCCGAGGGGCCAGGGGCACGGTGGGCTACACCTTC	CASRGARGTVGYTF	.	TRBJ1-2	once	TRBV2
TGTGCCAGCAGCTTGGAGGCGGGTTCAGCCAAAAACATTCAGTACTTC	CASSLEAGSAKNIQYF	.	TRBJ2-4	.	TRBV5-4
TGTGCCTGGTTCCTAGCGGGAGGTGATGAGCAGTTCTTC	CAWFLAGGDEQFF	TRBD2	TRBJ2-1	.	TRBV5-4
TGTGCTAGCAGCGCGGGACAGGGTGCCCCCTACGAGCAGTACTTC	CASSAGQGAPYEQYF	TRBD1	TRBJ2-7	few	TRBV7-7